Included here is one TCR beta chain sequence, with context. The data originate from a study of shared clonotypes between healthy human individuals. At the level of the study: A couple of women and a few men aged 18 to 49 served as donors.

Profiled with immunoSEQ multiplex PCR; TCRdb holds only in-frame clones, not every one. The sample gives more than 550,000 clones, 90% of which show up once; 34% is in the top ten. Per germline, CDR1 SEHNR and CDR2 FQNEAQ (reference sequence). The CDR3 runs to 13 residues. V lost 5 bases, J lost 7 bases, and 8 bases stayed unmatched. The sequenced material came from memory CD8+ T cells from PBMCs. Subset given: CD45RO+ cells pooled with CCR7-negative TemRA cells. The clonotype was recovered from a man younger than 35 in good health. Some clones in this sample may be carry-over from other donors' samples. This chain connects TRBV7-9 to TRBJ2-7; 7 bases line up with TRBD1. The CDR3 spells CASSMTGPQEQYF. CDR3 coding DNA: TGTGCCAGCAGCATGACAGGGCCGCAGGAGCAGTACTTC.